A single sample gave rise to the 20 T cell receptor beta chains below, sequenced in a study of response to subunit inactivated influenza vaccine. Using its own MiXCR run on the RT-PCR reads, TCRdb lists one record per CDR3 protein. Of 650,000 to 800,000 distinct CDR3 sequences listed, about 18% are singletons. The sequencing here drew on PBMCs from blood, taken 5 days after vaccination. The receptor source for this set is a man aged 50-59 years who received an inactivated influenza vaccine.

The chain joins TRBV20-1 to TRBJ2-5; D ambiguous. CDR3 size: 14 residues. Germline CDR1 reads DFQATT; CDR2 reads SNEGSKA (reference sequence). The V end lost 2 bases, the J end lost 0 bases, and 10 bases lay between the germline ends. CDR3 DNA sequence: TGCAGTGCTAGAACGCGATTGTACCAAGAGACCCAGTACTTC. It is translated as CSARTRLYQETQYF.

This chain links TRBV20-1 with TRBJ1-5; the D is unclear. The CDR3 is made up of 16 amino acids. CDR1 DFQATT and CDR2 SNEGSKA come from the germline V gene (reference sequence). V lost 0 bases, J lost 0 bases, and 12 bases lay in between. CDR3: CSARDGRYYSNQPQHF. CDR3 in DNA: TGCAGTGCTAGAGATGGACGCTATTATAGCAATCAGCCCCAGCATTTT.

A few counts support this clonotype. V usage is TRBV5-1 and J usage is TRBJ1-6; no clear D gene. The CDR3 totals 14 residues. Germline V gene sequence: CDR1 SGHRS, CDR2 YFSETQ. Trimming cost V 0 bases and J 7 bases, with 8 bases left between them. The chain's CDR3 is CASSLDATNSPLHF. The CDR3 DNA sequence: TGCGCCAGCAGCTTGGATGCAACGAATTCACCCCTCCACTTT. Variable domain in full (rest from reference TRBV5-1 and TRBJ1-6): KAGVTQTPRYLIKTRGQQVTLSCSPISGHRSVSWYQQTPGQGLQFLFEYFSETQRNKGNFPGRFSGRQFSNSRSEMNVSTLELGDSALYLCASSLDATNSPLHFGNGTRLTVT.

This clonotype turned up a few times. The chain recombines TRBV15 with TRBJ2-7; 8 bases are a match to TRBD2. Losses at the gene ends were 0 bases for V and 4 bases for J; bases not matched to a gene: 17. CDR3 size: 19 residues. Germline V lookup: CDR1 LNHNV, CDR2 YYDKDF (reference sequence). This chain's CDR3 is CATSRDPYITAGARYEQYF. CDR3 in DNA: TGTGCCACCAGCAGAGATCCCTACATTACAGCGGGAGCTCGGTACGAGCAGTACTTC. Looking up the rest from reference TRBV15 and TRBJ2-7 gives the full variable domain: DAMVIQNPRYQVTQFGKPVTLSCSQTLNHNVMYWYQQKSSQAPKLLFHYYDKDFNNEADTPDNFQSRRPNTSFCFLDIRSPGLGDTAMYLCATSRDPYITAGARYEQYFGPGTRLTVT.

The chain couples TRBV7-2 to TRBJ1-1; unclear D gene. CDR1 SGHTA and CDR2 FQGNSA come from the germline V gene. The CDR3 totals 14 residues. With 0 bases removed from V and 3 bases from J, the gap between germline ends came to 8 bases. CDR3 protein: CASSLAEGYTEAFF. The CDR3, as DNA: TGTGCCAGCAGCTTAGCCGAGGGATACACTGAAGCTTTCTTT.

This clonotype is a singleton in its sample. This chain uses TRBV7-9 with TRBJ2-1; 8 bases align to TRBD1. Germline CDR1 is SEHNR and CDR2 is FQNEAQ (reference sequence). Trimming took 3 bases from V and 4 from J; bases not matched to a gene: 8. This CDR3 comprises 16 residues. The CDR3 sequence is CASSLAGQANYNEQFF. The CDR3 DNA sequence: TGTGCCAGCAGCTTGGCGGGACAGGCGAATTACAATGAGCAGTTCTTC.

The chain carries TRBV7-2 and TRBJ1-1, with 8 bases that match TRBD1. J gave up 4 bases and V 3 bases, and 7 bases lay outside the gene matches. The germline gives CDR1 SGHTA, CDR2 FQGNSA. The CDR3 totals 15 residues. In DNA, the CDR3 is TGTGCCAGCAGCTTCCCCCCCACAGGGGGCACTGAAGCTTTCTTT. The encoded protein is CASSFPPTGGTEAFF.

A few counts support this clonotype. J is TRBJ1-2 and V is TRBV4-1; TRBD1 is a possible D gene (5 bases). Germline-derived CDR1 and CDR2 are MGHRA and YSYEKL. V was pared by 3 bases and J by 3 bases, with 5 bases between. The CDR3 has 12 amino acids. The CDR3 is CASSHRDYGYTF. CDR3 in DNA: TGCGCCAGCAGCCACAGGGACTATGGCTACACCTTC.

The V call is TRBV20-1, the J call TRBJ2-5; no clear D gene. CDR3 length equals 12 residues. The germline CDR1 and CDR2 sequences are DFQATT and SNEGSKA (reference sequence). V was shortened by 0 bases and J by 2 bases, with 4 bases between the two germline ends. The CDR3 nucleotides read TGCAGTGCTAGAGAGGGGCAAGAGACCCAGTACTTC. It encodes CSAREGQETQYF.

This rearrangement joins TRBV10-3 to TRBJ2-1, with TRBD2 matching 7 bases. J was trimmed by 6 bases and V by 3 bases; bases with no gene match: 8. There are 15 residues in the CDR3. Germline assignment: CDR1 ENHRY and CDR2 SYGVKD. Here the CDR3 reads CAISETSEKANEQFF. CDR3 in DNA: TGTGCCATCAGTGAAACTAGCGAGAAAGCCAATGAGCAGTTCTTC.

The rearrangement links TRBV9 to TRBJ2-3, with 7 bases fitting TRBD1. V lost 4 bases and J lost 5; bases outside the gene matches: 7. Germline V CDR1 and CDR2: SGDLS, YYNGEE. The CDR3 length is 14 residues. The CDR3 region is CASSLQGSGDTQYF. CDR3 sequence (DNA): TGTGCCAGCAGCCTACAGGGGTCGGGAGATACGCAGTATTTT. The variable domain in full, completed from reference TRBV9 and TRBJ2-3, reads DSGVTQTPKHLITATGQRVTLRCSPRSGDLSVYWYQQSLDQGLQFLIQYYNGEERAKGNILERFSAQQFPDLHSELNLSSLELGDSALYFCASSLQGSGDTQYFGPGTRLTVL.

In nucleotides, the CDR3 is TGTGCCAGCAGGACGACGGCTCTAAGTCTGAACACCGGGGAGCTGTTTTTT. Its translation is CASRTTALSLNTGELFF. The chain recombines TRBV7-8 with TRBJ2-2; no firm D call. CDR3 size: 17 residues. With 6 bases removed from V and 1 base from J, the gap between germline ends came to 18 bases. The germline V gene has CDR1 SGHVS and CDR2 FQNEAQ.

Only a few counts were recorded for this clonotype. The chain uses TRBV6-2 or TRBV6-3 and TRBJ1-1; D is ambiguous. The V and J ends lost 5 bases and 11 bases respectively, with 12 bases between them. This CDR3 spans 11 amino acids. Germline CDR1 and CDR2: MNHEY and SVGEGT. The CDR3 sequence is CASSEGWQAFF. The DNA for the CDR3 is TGTGCCAGCAGTGAAGGGTGGCAGGCTTTCTTT.

This clonotype was observed a handful of times. V gene TRBV20-1 combines with J gene TRBJ2-5; TRBD2 is a possible D gene (5 bases). V lost 3 bases and J 4 bases, leaving 21 bases between the germline ends. This CDR3 has 16 amino acids. Germline CDR1 and CDR2: DFQATT and SNEGSKA (reference sequence). CDR3 in amino acids: CSASHLGGPRRETQYF. The CDR3, as DNA: TGCAGTGCTAGCCACCTCGGAGGCCCCAGGAGAGAGACCCAGTACTTC.

The chain links TRBV6-5 to TRBJ2-5, with 12 positions matching TRBD2. J lost 7 bases, V lost 1 base, and 10 bases had no gene match. There are 17 residues in the CDR3. Germline loops: CDR1 MNHEY, CDR2 SVGAGI. For the CDR3, the DNA is TGTGCCAGCAGTTACTGGGGGGCTAGCGGGAGGGATATGACCCAGTACTTC. Translation gives CASSYWGASGRDMTQYF.

The rearrangement uses TRBV6-1 and TRBJ2-7; D remains ambiguous. V was pared by 6 bases and J by 0 bases, with 12 bases between. Looked up from germline, CDR1 is MNHNS and CDR2 is SASEGT. This CDR3 is built from 14 residues. The DNA for the CDR3 is TGTGCCAGCAGGCTTAGTTGGGACTCCTACGAGCAGTACTTC. Translating it yields CASRLSWDSYEQYF.

The chain combines TRBV28 with TRBJ1-6; possible D gene TRBD1, 5 bases. Germline CDR1 and CDR2: MDHEN and SYDVKM. V was pared by 7 bases and J by 7 bases, with 23 bases between. The CDR3 runs to 17 residues. The CDR3: CASISLTSLGANSPLHF. Written as DNA, the CDR3 is TGTGCCAGCATCTCCTTGACGTCCCTTGGGGCGAATTCACCCCTCCACTTT.

Here the CDR3 reads CAILKDRWYGYTF. CDR3 sequence (DNA): TGTGCCATACTCAAGGACAGATGGTATGGCTACACCTTC. The chain carries TRBV28 and TRBJ1-2, with D possibly TRBD1 on 6 matching bases. This CDR3 comprises 13 residues. V lost 10 bases to trimming and J lost 5 bases, with 17 bases between them. The germline CDR1 and CDR2 sequences are MDHEN and SYDVKM.

This rearrangement joins TRBV7-2 to TRBJ2-5; D possibly matches TRBD1 or TRBD2 (5 bases each). CDR3 length: 14 amino acids. The germline V and J ends were trimmed by 2 bases and 5 bases, with 12 bases remaining between them. The germline V gene encodes CDR1 SGHTA and CDR2 FQGNSA. The CDR3 bases are TGTGCCAGCAGCTTATATGGGGGTGGGGAGACCCAGTACTTC. Translating gives CASSLYGGGETQYF.

This rearrangement joins TRBV18 to TRBJ2-2; 7 positions match TRBD1. Losses at the gene ends were 5 bases for V and 0 bases for J; bases not matched to a gene: 3. This CDR3 is built from 15 residues. CDR1 KGHSH and CDR2 LQKENI come from the germline V gene. CDR3 nucleotide sequence: TGTGCCAGCTCAAGACAGGGATCGAACACCGGGGAGCTGTTTTTT. This encodes CASSRQGSNTGELFF.